A single T cell receptor (beta chain) is shown here with its context. The sample belongs to a study of early stage breast cancer tumors. TCRdb keeps only in-frame clones here, not all; method: immunoSEQ multiplex PCR. This sample carries about 31,000 clones, just under 75% of them seen once, and the ten largest clones take around 10%. Trimming cost V 0 bases and J 0 bases, with 12 bases left between them. CDR1 KGHSH and CDR2 LQKENI come from the germline V gene. The CDR3 covers 17 residues. The chain recombines TRBV18 with TRBJ1-5, with D uncertain. The sample taken for sequencing was breast tumor tissue. The TCR was taken from a person aged 25 to 39 with breast cancer. The CDR3 coding sequence is TGTGCCAGCTCACCACCGAGCTCGGCATATAGCAATCAGCCCCAGCATTTT. Translated: CASSPPSSAYSNQPQHF. The entire variable domain, with the rest obtained from reference TRBV18 and TRBJ1-5, is as follows: NAGVMQNPRHLVRRRGQEARLRCSPMKGHSHVYWYRQLPEEGLKFMVYLQKENIIDESGMPKERFSAEFPKEGPSILRIQQVVRGDSAAYFCASSPPSSAYSNQPQHFGDGTRLSIL.